This is a list of T cell receptor beta chains from one sample in a study of regulatory T cells in long-lasting Graves disease. TCRdb analysed the multiplex PCR reads with MiXCR anew, one entry per CDR3 protein. The sample carries some 420,000 distinct CDR3 sequences, 22% recorded once. The sequencing here drew on peripheral blood mononuclear cells (PBMCs), taken when the disease was refractory, from a patient treated with antithyroid drugs. All receptors come from a female donor with Graves disease. Each CDR3 is given with its conserved first and last residue. The order of the fields is clone size, CDR3 length, V gene, D gene, J gene, CDR3 protein, CDR3 DNA. D genes are given only for firm matches. For some rows the clone size is stated as once, few or many, or as a class when expanded; others skip it.

clone size: many
CDR3 length: 14
V gene: TRBV12-3/TRBV12-4
D gene: NA
J gene: TRBJ1-2
CDR3 protein: CASSFQANGYGYTF
CDR3 DNA: TGTGCCAGCAGTTTTCAAGCAAATGGCTATGGCTACACCTTC

clone size: NA
CDR3 length: 15
V gene: TRBV5-1
D gene: TRBD1
J gene: TRBJ2-7
CDR3 protein: CASSDGQGMWYEQYF
CDR3 DNA: TGCGCCAGCAGCGACGGACAGGGAATGTGGTACGAGCAGTACTTC

clone size: many
CDR3 length: 13
V gene: TRBV28
D gene: NA
J gene: TRBJ1-2
CDR3 protein: CASSRPASGGYTF
CDR3 DNA: TGTGCCAGCAGTCGTCCAGCGAGCGGTGGCTACACCTTC

clone size: many
CDR3 length: 15
V gene: TRBV6-1
D gene: TRBD1
J gene: TRBJ1-2
CDR3 protein: CASSPRDREKWGYTF
CDR3 DNA: TGTGCCAGCAGCCCCCGGGACAGGGAGAAGTGGGGCTACACCTTC

clone size: NA
CDR3 length: 16
V gene: TRBV4-3
D gene: NA
J gene: TRBJ1-1
CDR3 protein: CASSQETRGPGTEAFF
CDR3 DNA: TGCGCCAGCAGCCAAGAGACCCGGGGGCCGGGCACTGAAGCTTTCTTT

clone size: many
CDR3 length: 13
V gene: TRBV27
D gene: NA
J gene: TRBJ1-2
CDR3 protein: CASSRSGRGGYTF
CDR3 DNA: TGTGCCAGCAGTCGATCGGGACGTGGTGGCTACACCTTC

clone size: NA
CDR3 length: 16
V gene: TRBV7-2
D gene: NA
J gene: TRBJ2-2
CDR3 protein: CASSFPRDSWAGELFF
CDR3 DNA: TGTGCCAGCAGCTTCCCGCGGGACAGCTGGGCCGGGGAGCTGTTTTTT

clone size: many
CDR3 length: 15
V gene: TRBV12-3/TRBV12-4
D gene: TRBD1
J gene: TRBJ1-6
CDR3 protein: CASSLGQGAGSPLHF
CDR3 DNA: TGTGCCAGCAGTTTAGGGCAGGGGGCAGGTTCACCCCTCCACTTT

clone size: NA
CDR3 length: 14
V gene: TRBV7-2
D gene: TRBD1
J gene: TRBJ1-2
CDR3 protein: CASSRGQGLYGYTF
CDR3 DNA: TGTGCCAGCAGCCGGGGACAGGGCTTATATGGCTACACCTTC

clone size: many
CDR3 length: 13
V gene: TRBV28
D gene: NA
J gene: TRBJ1-1
CDR3 protein: CASSSPGVVEAFF
CDR3 DNA: TGTGCCAGCAGTTCCCCAGGGGTAGTGGAAGCTTTCTTT

clone size: many
CDR3 length: 18
V gene: TRBV11-2
D gene: TRBD1
J gene: TRBJ1-1
CDR3 protein: CASSNPGQDNPMNTEAFF
CDR3 DNA: TGTGCCAGCAGCAACCCCGGACAGGACAACCCCATGAACACTGAAGCTTTCTTT

clone size: few
CDR3 length: 14
V gene: TRBV6-1
D gene: NA
J gene: TRBJ2-6
CDR3 protein: CASRGIGGANVLTF
CDR3 DNA: TGTGCCAGCAGAGGAATAGGCGGGGCCAACGTCCTGACTTTC

clone size: NA
CDR3 length: 16
V gene: TRBV10-2
D gene: NA
J gene: TRBJ1-6
CDR3 protein: CASSESSPGNNSPLHF
CDR3 DNA: TGCGCCAGCAGTGAGTCGAGTCCGGGAAATAATTCACCCCTCCACTTT

clone size: many
CDR3 length: 13
V gene: TRBV2
D gene: NA
J gene: TRBJ1-4
CDR3 protein: CASQRAANEKLFF
CDR3 DNA: TGTGCCAGCCAGAGGGCAGCAAATGAAAAACTGTTTTTT

clone size: once
CDR3 length: 15
V gene: TRBV19
D gene: NA
J gene: TRBJ1-2
CDR3 protein: CASSIEVGGASDYTF
CDR3 DNA: TGTGCCAGTAGTATCGAAGTTGGCGGTGCAAGCGACTACACCTTC

clone size: many
CDR3 length: 15
V gene: TRBV28
D gene: NA
J gene: TRBJ1-6
CDR3 protein: CASSDPRSYNSPLHF
CDR3 DNA: TGTGCCAGCAGTGACCCTCGCTCCTATAATTCACCCCTCCACTTT

clone size: few
CDR3 length: 17
V gene: TRBV7-2
D gene: NA
J gene: TRBJ1-6
CDR3 protein: CASSLESETGYNSPLHF
CDR3 DNA: TGTGCCAGCAGCTTAGAATCCGAGACAGGCTATAATTCACCCCTCCACTTT

clone size: NA
CDR3 length: 17
V gene: TRBV12-5
D gene: NA
J gene: TRBJ2-7
CDR3 protein: CASGSPLPATASYEQYF
CDR3 DNA: TGTGCTAGTGGTTCCCCACTACCCGCGACGGCTTCCTACGAGCAGTACTTC

clone size: many
CDR3 length: 16
V gene: TRBV24-1
D gene: TRBD2
J gene: TRBJ2-7
CDR3 protein: CATSDSTSGRLDEQYF
CDR3 DNA: TGTGCCACCAGTGATTCTACTAGCGGGAGGCTCGACGAGCAGTACTTC

clone size: few
CDR3 length: 12
V gene: TRBV7-9
D gene: NA
J gene: TRBJ1-4
CDR3 protein: CASSFSREKLFF
CDR3 DNA: TGTGCCAGCAGTTTTAGTCGGGAAAAACTGTTTTTT

clone size: few
CDR3 length: 13
V gene: TRBV30
D gene: NA
J gene: TRBJ1-3
CDR3 protein: CAWSPGSGNTIYF
CDR3 DNA: TGTGCCTGGAGCCCGGGGTCCGGAAACACCATATATTTT

clone size: few
CDR3 length: 15
V gene: TRBV4-3
D gene: NA
J gene: TRBJ1-2
CDR3 protein: CASSQDQGQVYGYTF
CDR3 DNA: TGCGCCAGCAGCCAAGATCAAGGACAAGTATATGGCTACACCTTC

clone size: many
CDR3 length: 11
V gene: TRBV7-9
D gene: NA
J gene: TRBJ1-3
CDR3 protein: CASSATNTIYF
CDR3 DNA: TGTGCCAGCAGCGCAACAAACACCATATATTTT

clone size: NA
CDR3 length: 15
V gene: TRBV19
D gene: TRBD1
J gene: TRBJ2-2
CDR3 protein: CASSPRTGGTGELFF
CDR3 DNA: TGTGCCAGTAGTCCCCGGACAGGGGGAACCGGGGAGCTGTTTTTT

clone size: few
CDR3 length: 16
V gene: TRBV9
D gene: NA
J gene: TRBJ2-5
CDR3 protein: CASSVLPGLHQETQYF
CDR3 DNA: TGTGCCAGCAGCGTCCTACCGGGACTCCACCAAGAGACCCAGTACTTC

clone size: few
CDR3 length: 16
V gene: TRBV6-5
D gene: TRBD1
J gene: TRBJ1-2
CDR3 protein: CASSYGGTGSNYGYTF
CDR3 DNA: TGTGCCAGCAGTTACGGAGGGACAGGGTCTAACTATGGCTACACCTTC

clone size: NA
CDR3 length: 14
V gene: TRBV4-1
D gene: NA
J gene: TRBJ2-7
CDR3 protein: CASSQGSPSYEQYF
CDR3 DNA: TGCGCCAGCAGCCAGGGGTCACCCTCCTACGAGCAGTACTTC

clone size: NA
CDR3 length: 15
V gene: TRBV27
D gene: TRBD1
J gene: TRBJ2-7
CDR3 protein: CASSLRTGFNYEQYF
CDR3 DNA: TGTGCCAGCAGTCTGCGGACAGGTTTTAACTACGAGCAGTACTTC

clone size: few
CDR3 length: 13
V gene: TRBV29-1
D gene: TRBD1
J gene: TRBJ2-7
CDR3 protein: CSVEGGVVNEQYF
CDR3 DNA: TGCAGCGTGGAAGGGGGCGTCGTCAACGAGCAGTACTTC

clone size: once
CDR3 length: 14
V gene: TRBV9
D gene: NA
J gene: TRBJ1-2
CDR3 protein: CASSETGGYYGYTF
CDR3 DNA: TGTGCCAGCAGCGAGACAGGAGGCTACTATGGCTACACCTTC

clone size: few
CDR3 length: 15
V gene: TRBV12-3/TRBV12-4
D gene: NA
J gene: TRBJ1-5
CDR3 protein: CASSHGFGVNQPQHF
CDR3 DNA: TGTGCCAGCAGCCACGGATTTGGGGTCAATCAGCCCCAGCATTTT

clone size: many
CDR3 length: 16
V gene: TRBV28
D gene: TRBD1
J gene: TRBJ2-5
CDR3 protein: CASSRTGPSYQETQYF
CDR3 DNA: TGTGCCAGCAGCCGGACAGGGCCAAGCTACCAAGAGACCCAGTACTTC

clone size: NA
CDR3 length: 14
V gene: TRBV20-1
D gene: NA
J gene: TRBJ2-2
CDR3 protein: CSARSRTNTGELFF
CDR3 DNA: TGCAGTGCTAGATCAAGAACTAACACCGGGGAGCTGTTTTTT

clone size: NA
CDR3 length: 17
V gene: TRBV4-1
D gene: NA
J gene: TRBJ1-1
CDR3 protein: CASSQGERWAMNTEAFF
CDR3 DNA: TGCGCCAGCAGCCAAGGAGAGAGGTGGGCGATGAACACTGAAGCTTTCTTT

clone size: NA
CDR3 length: 17
V gene: TRBV7-3
D gene: TRBD2
J gene: TRBJ2-5
CDR3 protein: CASSPRGLAGAQETQYF
CDR3 DNA: TGTGCCAGCAGCCCCCGGGGACTAGCGGGAGCCCAAGAGACCCAGTACTTC

clone size: NA
CDR3 length: 14
V gene: TRBV9
D gene: NA
J gene: TRBJ2-3
CDR3 protein: CASSSRASTDTQYF
CDR3 DNA: TGTGCCAGCAGCTCCCGGGCTAGCACAGATACGCAGTATTTT

clone size: few
CDR3 length: 16
V gene: TRBV5-6
D gene: NA
J gene: TRBJ1-2
CDR3 protein: CASSPWGKQSNYGYTF
CDR3 DNA: TGTGCCAGCAGCCCTTGGGGTAAACAGTCTAACTATGGCTACACCTTC

clone size: many
CDR3 length: 13
V gene: TRBV7-2
D gene: NA
J gene: TRBJ2-7
CDR3 protein: CASSKLRDYEQYF
CDR3 DNA: TGTGCCAGCAGTAAACTCAGGGATTACGAGCAGTACTTC

clone size: many
CDR3 length: 13
V gene: TRBV12-3/TRBV12-4
D gene: NA
J gene: TRBJ1-2
CDR3 protein: CASSFVDNYGYTF
CDR3 DNA: TGTGCCAGCAGTTTCGTGGATAACTATGGCTACACCTTC

clone size: many
CDR3 length: 11
V gene: TRBV28
D gene: NA
J gene: TRBJ1-2
CDR3 protein: CASSLGNGYTF
CDR3 DNA: TGTGCCAGCAGTCTAGGGAACGGCTACACCTTC

clone size: many
CDR3 length: 11
V gene: TRBV12-3/TRBV12-4
D gene: NA
J gene: TRBJ2-5
CDR3 protein: CASSQGGTQYF
CDR3 DNA: TGTGCCAGCAGTCAGGGCGGGACCCAGTACTTC

clone size: many
CDR3 length: 14
V gene: TRBV27
D gene: NA
J gene: TRBJ2-7
CDR3 protein: CASSLYADSYEQYF
CDR3 DNA: TGTGCCAGCAGTTTATACGCAGATTCCTACGAGCAGTACTTC

clone size: once
CDR3 length: 14
V gene: TRBV18
D gene: TRBD1
J gene: TRBJ2-7
CDR3 protein: CASSPPTGIDEQYF
CDR3 DNA: TGTGCCAGCTCACCCCCGACAGGGATCGACGAGCAGTACTTC

clone size: many
CDR3 length: 13
V gene: TRBV29-1
D gene: NA
J gene: TRBJ1-1
CDR3 protein: CSVGAGVDTEAFF
CDR3 DNA: TGCAGCGTTGGGGCGGGGGTGGACACTGAAGCTTTCTTT

clone size: NA
CDR3 length: 14
V gene: TRBV4-2
D gene: NA
J gene: TRBJ2-7
CDR3 protein: CASSQVDLSYEQYF
CDR3 DNA: TGTGCCAGCAGCCAAGTAGACCTCTCCTACGAGCAGTACTTC

clone size: few
CDR3 length: 15
V gene: TRBV20-1
D gene: NA
J gene: TRBJ1-5
CDR3 protein: CSARRTGVGNQPQHF
CDR3 DNA: TGCAGTGCTAGGAGGACGGGAGTGGGCAATCAGCCCCAGCATTTT

clone size: NA
CDR3 length: 14
V gene: TRBV5-1
D gene: NA
J gene: TRBJ1-1
CDR3 protein: CASSLGEGKGGAFF
CDR3 DNA: TGCGCCAGCAGCTTAGGAGAGGGTAAGGGAGGAGCTTTCTTT

clone size: many
CDR3 length: 15
V gene: TRBV6-5
D gene: NA
J gene: TRBJ2-2
CDR3 protein: CASSYRAANTGELFF
CDR3 DNA: TGTGCCAGCAGTTACAGGGCTGCGAACACCGGGGAGCTGTTTTTT

clone size: few
CDR3 length: 16
V gene: TRBV12-5
D gene: NA
J gene: TRBJ2-1
CDR3 protein: CASGPSAGSSYNEQFF
CDR3 DNA: TGTGCTAGTGGTCCCTCCGCGGGGAGCTCCTACAATGAGCAGTTCTTC

clone size: NA
CDR3 length: 14
V gene: TRBV11-2
D gene: TRBD1
J gene: TRBJ1-6
CDR3 protein: CASGRDRVNSPLHF
CDR3 DNA: TGTGCCAGCGGGCGGGACAGAGTAAATTCACCCCTCCACTTT

clone size: NA
CDR3 length: 12
V gene: TRBV6-2/TRBV6-3
D gene: NA
J gene: TRBJ1-1
CDR3 protein: CATGLSGSEAFF
CDR3 DNA: TGTGCCACCGGACTCAGTGGGAGTGAAGCTTTCTTT

clone size: NA
CDR3 length: 11
V gene: TRBV2
D gene: NA
J gene: TRBJ2-7
CDR3 protein: CATRCSYEQHF
CDR3 DNA: TGTGCCACCCGCTGCTCCTACGAGCAGCACTTC

clone size: NA
CDR3 length: 11
V gene: TRBV6-1
D gene: NA
J gene: TRBJ2-3
CDR3 protein: CASSERDTQYF
CDR3 DNA: TGTGCCAGCAGTGAGAGAGATACGCAGTATTTT

clone size: many
CDR3 length: 12
V gene: TRBV2
D gene: NA
J gene: TRBJ2-2
CDR3 protein: CASTSGTGELFF
CDR3 DNA: TGTGCCAGCACCTCGGGAACCGGGGAGCTGTTTTTT

clone size: many
CDR3 length: 17
V gene: TRBV6-5
D gene: TRBD2
J gene: TRBJ2-7
CDR3 protein: CASSYSKPNPGGYEQYF
CDR3 DNA: TGTGCCAGCAGTTACTCGAAACCTAATCCGGGGGGCTACGAGCAGTACTTC

clone size: few
CDR3 length: 16
V gene: TRBV5-1
D gene: NA
J gene: TRBJ1-1
CDR3 protein: CASSLGTRGGPTEAFF
CDR3 DNA: TGCGCCAGCAGCTTGGGGACGAGAGGGGGACCCACTGAAGCTTTCTTT

clone size: NA
CDR3 length: 19
V gene: TRBV7-9
D gene: TRBD1
J gene: TRBJ1-3
CDR3 protein: CASSPTGQGDPHSGNTIYF
CDR3 DNA: TGTGCCAGCAGCCCGACGGGACAGGGGGATCCGCACTCTGGAAACACCATATATTTT